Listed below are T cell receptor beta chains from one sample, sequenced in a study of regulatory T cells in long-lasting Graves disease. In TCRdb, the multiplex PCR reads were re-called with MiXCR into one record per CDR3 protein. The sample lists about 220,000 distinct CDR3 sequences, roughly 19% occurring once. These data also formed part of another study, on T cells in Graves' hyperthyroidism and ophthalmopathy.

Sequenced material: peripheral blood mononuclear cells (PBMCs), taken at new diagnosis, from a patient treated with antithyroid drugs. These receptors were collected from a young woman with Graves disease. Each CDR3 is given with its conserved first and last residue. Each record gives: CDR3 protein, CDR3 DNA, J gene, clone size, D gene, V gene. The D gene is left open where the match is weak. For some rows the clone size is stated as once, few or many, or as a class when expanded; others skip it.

CASSQDPGGANVLTF,TGTGCCAGCAGCCAAGACCCGGGTGGGGCCAACGTCCTGACTTTC,TRBJ2-6,few,.,TRBV4-2
CATSMRVNTEAFF,TGTGCCACCAGCATGAGGGTGAACACTGAAGCTTTCTTT,TRBJ1-1,many,.,TRBV15
CASSGSPQGTGETQYF,TGCGCCAGCAGCGGGAGCCCACAGGGGACGGGAGAGACCCAGTACTTC,TRBJ2-5,many,TRBD1,TRBV5-1
CAISESTDTQYF,TGTGCCATCAGTGAGTCTACAGATACGCAGTATTTT,TRBJ2-3,many,.,TRBV10-3
CASSSRDKNQLQHF,TGTGCCAGCAGCTCCCGGGACAAGAATCAGCTCCAGCATTTT,TRBJ1-5,.,.,TRBV6-1
CASSQGVRDRGGETQYF,TGTGCCAGCAGCCAAGGCGTCCGGGACAGGGGAGGGGAGACCCAGTACTTC,TRBJ2-5,many,TRBD1,TRBV3-1
CASRGLGGKTDTQYF,TGTGCCAGCAGGGGTTTGGGGGGCAAGACAGATACGCAGTATTTT,TRBJ2-3,many,.,TRBV11-2
CSARDLAGGPILGSYNEQFF,TGCAGTGCTAGAGATCTCGCGGGAGGGCCGATATTGGGTTCCTACAATGAGCAGTTCTTC,TRBJ2-1,.,TRBD2,TRBV20-1
CASSLSGGPGTQYF,TGTGCCAGCAGCTTGAGTGGGGGGCCGGGGACCCAGTACTTC,TRBJ2-5,many,.,TRBV7-3
CASTERQGLSNQPQHF,TGTGCCAGCACCGAAAGACAGGGTCTTAGCAATCAGCCCCAGCATTTT,TRBJ1-5,many,TRBD1,TRBV6-1
CSAYPDPASGYTF,TGCAGTGCTTACCCTGACCCGGCCTCTGGCTACACCTTC,TRBJ1-2,many,.,TRBV20-1
CASSREGSYTGELFF,TGTGCCAGCAGCCGGGAGGGGTCGTACACCGGGGAGCTGTTTTTT,TRBJ2-2,many,TRBD2,TRBV11-2
CASSFPFRNGANVLTF,TGTGCCAGCAGTTTCCCCTTCCGGAATGGGGCCAACGTCCTGACTTTC,TRBJ2-6,many,.,TRBV28
CASSVRAESMNTEAFF,TGTGCCAGCAGTGTTAGGGCAGAAAGCATGAACACTGAAGCTTTCTTT,TRBJ1-1,many,.,TRBV2
CASSQAVFNSPLHF,TGTGCCAGCAGCCAAGCTGTGTTTAATTCACCCCTCCACTTT,TRBJ1-6,many,.,TRBV3-1
CASSPLGGGGKITSSYNEQFF,TGTGCCAGCAGTCCCCTGGGTGGGGGCGGAAAAATAACGAGCTCCTACAATGAGCAGTTCTTC,TRBJ2-1,many,.,TRBV28
CASRGDSSGLYEQYF,TGTGCCAGCAGAGGGGACAGTTCGGGGCTCTACGAGCAGTACTTC,TRBJ2-7,many,TRBD1,TRBV6-1
CASSLRDSLYF,TGTGCCAGCAGCCTACGGGACAGTTTGTATTTT,TRBJ2-3,.,TRBD1,TRBV3-1
CASSSLLGVSGNTIYF,TGTGCCAGCAGTAGCCTTTTGGGGGTCTCTGGAAACACCATATATTTT,TRBJ1-3,few,.,TRBV6-1
CATAGGQFNSPLHF,TGTGCCACCGCCGGGGGCCAGTTTAATTCACCCCTCCACTTT,TRBJ1-6,many,.,TRBV6-1
CASSSDRVTNYGYTF,TGTGCCAGCAGCTCGGACAGGGTCACTAACTATGGCTACACCTTC,TRBJ1-2,many,TRBD1,TRBV5-4
CASSRTGTGIDSPLHF,TGTGCCAGCAGTCGGACCGGGACAGGGATCGACTCACCCCTCCACTTT,TRBJ1-6,many,TRBD1,TRBV6-1
CASSKGHPSGSGNTIYF,TGTGCCAGCAGTAAGGGACACCCGTCCGGCTCTGGAAACACCATATATTTT,TRBJ1-3,many,.,TRBV2
CASSLNRGPNQPQHF,TGTGCCAGCAGTTTAAACAGGGGGCCTAATCAGCCCCAGCATTTT,TRBJ1-5,many,TRBD1,TRBV28
CASSFPGQGAVKLFF,TGTGCCAGCAGCTTCCCTGGCCAGGGGGCGGTAAAACTGTTTTTT,TRBJ1-4,many,TRBD1,TRBV5-5
CASSLASGLGYIQYF,TGCGCCAGCAGCTTGGCTTCTGGTTTGGGGTACATTCAGTACTTC,TRBJ2-4,few,.,TRBV5-1
CASSSNLGQPQHF,TGTGCCAGCAGTTCCAACTTAGGTCAGCCCCAGCATTTT,TRBJ1-5,many,.,TRBV6-5
CASSGGQGRNEKLFF,TGTGCCAGCAGTGGGGGACAGGGGAGGAATGAAAAACTGTTTTTT,TRBJ1-4,.,TRBD1,TRBV6-1
CAGSGTVASSYNEQFF,TGTGCCGGCAGTGGGACTGTCGCAAGCTCCTACAATGAGCAGTTCTTC,TRBJ2-1,many,.,TRBV6-2/TRBV6-3
CASSEAVLAGVTGELFF,TGTGCCAGCAGTGAAGCTGTACTAGCGGGGGTCACCGGGGAGCTGTTTTTT,TRBJ2-2,once,TRBD2,TRBV2
CSAREGANSPLHF,TGCAGTGCTAGAGAGGGGGCCAATTCACCCCTCCACTTT,TRBJ1-6,many,.,TRBV20-1
CAWGTGVYEQYF,TGTGCCTGGGGAACAGGGGTATACGAGCAGTACTTC,TRBJ2-7,many,TRBD1,TRBV30
CSAFRDSGNTIYF,TGCAGTGCTTTCAGAGACTCTGGAAACACCATATATTTT,TRBJ1-3,many,.,TRBV20-1
CASSSIYSAGGGDTQYF,TGTGCCAGCAGCTCCATTTACTCAGCGGGGGGAGGAGATACGCAGTATTTT,TRBJ2-3,many,TRBD2,TRBV5-4
CASSIRTAQETQYF,TGTGCCAGTAGTATCCGGACGGCACAAGAGACCCAGTACTTC,TRBJ2-5,many,.,TRBV19
CASKEGMNTEAFF,TGTGCCAGCAAGGAAGGGATGAACACTGAAGCTTTCTTT,TRBJ1-1,many,.,TRBV6-1
CASSLRGAGNQPQHF,TGTGCCAGCAGTTTGCGGGGGGCCGGGAATCAGCCCCAGCATTTT,TRBJ1-5,.,.,TRBV28
CASNIPLRGSSGNTIYF,TGTGCCAGCAATATCCCACTCAGGGGGTCCTCTGGAAACACCATATATTTT,TRBJ1-3,.,TRBD1,TRBV6-2/TRBV6-3
CSAQSGGASTEAFF,TGCAGTGCTCAGAGCGGGGGCGCGAGCACTGAAGCTTTCTTT,TRBJ1-1,many,.,TRBV20-1
CASSEGVGSSYNSPLHF,TGTGCCAGCAGTGAAGGTGTGGGGAGCTCCTATAATTCACCCCTCCACTTT,TRBJ1-6,many,.,TRBV2
CASSQGTIQETQYF,TGTGCCAGTAGCCAGGGGACAATCCAAGAGACCCAGTACTTC,TRBJ2-5,.,.,TRBV19
CASSYDIPGLFPSYEQYF,TGTGCCAGCAGTTACGATATTCCGGGGTTATTCCCATCCTACGAGCAGTACTTC,TRBJ2-7,many,.,TRBV6-2/TRBV6-3
CATNAQVAGTQYF,TGTGCCACCAACGCACAAGTCGCGGGGACCCAGTACTTC,TRBJ2-5,many,.,TRBV15